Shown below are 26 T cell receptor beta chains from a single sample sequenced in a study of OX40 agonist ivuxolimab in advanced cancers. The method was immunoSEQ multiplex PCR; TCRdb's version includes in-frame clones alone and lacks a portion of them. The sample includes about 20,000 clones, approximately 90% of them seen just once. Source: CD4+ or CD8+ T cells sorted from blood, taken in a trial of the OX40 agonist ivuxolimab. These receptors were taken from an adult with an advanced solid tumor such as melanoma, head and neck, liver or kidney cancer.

CDR3 loop: CASRDYSPLHF. CDR3 bases: TGTGCCAGCAGAGACTACTCACCCCTCCACTTT. The chain uses TRBV6-5 and TRBJ1-6; D not certain. CDR3 length: 11 residues. Trimming removed 6 bases at V and 10 bases at J, with 7 bases between. The germline V gene encodes CDR1 MNHEY and CDR2 SVGAGI.

The CDR3 nucleotides are TGTGCCAGCAGTGACACCCTTTTTTCGGGCTACACCTTC. Its protein is CASSDTLFSGYTF. V gene TRBV25-1 combines with J gene TRBJ1-2, with unresolved D. V was cut by 3 bases and J by 8 bases, with 13 bases left in between. This CDR3 has 13 residues. CDR1 is MGHDK, CDR2 SYGVNS, per germline.

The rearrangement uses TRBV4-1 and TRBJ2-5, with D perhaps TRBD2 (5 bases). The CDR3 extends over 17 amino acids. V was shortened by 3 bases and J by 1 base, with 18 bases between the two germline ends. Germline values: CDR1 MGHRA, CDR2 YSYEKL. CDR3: CASSQRGPRAAQETQYF. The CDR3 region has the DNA TGCGCCAGCAGCCAGAGAGGGCCGCGGGCAGCCCAAGAGACCCAGTACTTC.

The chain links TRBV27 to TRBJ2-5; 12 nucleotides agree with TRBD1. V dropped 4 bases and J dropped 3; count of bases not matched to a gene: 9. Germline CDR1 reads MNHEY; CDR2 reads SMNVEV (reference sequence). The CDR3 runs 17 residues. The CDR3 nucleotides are TGTGCCAGCAGTTCAGTCCGGGACAGGGGGCGGGAAGAGACCCAGTACTTC. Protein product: CASSSVRDRGREETQYF.

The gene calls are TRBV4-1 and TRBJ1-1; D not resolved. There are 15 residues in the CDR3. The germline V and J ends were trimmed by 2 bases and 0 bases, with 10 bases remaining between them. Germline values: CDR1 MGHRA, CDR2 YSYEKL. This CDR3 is CASSQSKPLNTEAFF. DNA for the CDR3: TGCGCCAGCAGCCAAAGTAAGCCTTTGAACACTGAAGCTTTCTTT.

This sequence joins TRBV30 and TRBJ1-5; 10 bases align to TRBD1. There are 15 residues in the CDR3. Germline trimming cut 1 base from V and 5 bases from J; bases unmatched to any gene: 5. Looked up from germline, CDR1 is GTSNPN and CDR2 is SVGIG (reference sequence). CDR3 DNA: TGTGCCTGGAGTGCGGGGGACAGGGGACATCAGCCCCAGCATTTT. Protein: CAWSAGDRGHQPQHF.

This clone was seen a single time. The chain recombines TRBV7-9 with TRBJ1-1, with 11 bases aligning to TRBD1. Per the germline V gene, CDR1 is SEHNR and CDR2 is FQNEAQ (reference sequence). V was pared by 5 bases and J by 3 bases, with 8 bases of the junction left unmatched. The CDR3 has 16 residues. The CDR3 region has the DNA TGTGCCAGCAGCCCCTTGGACAGGGGGCTTGACACTGAAGCTTTCTTT. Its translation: CASSPLDRGLDTEAFF.

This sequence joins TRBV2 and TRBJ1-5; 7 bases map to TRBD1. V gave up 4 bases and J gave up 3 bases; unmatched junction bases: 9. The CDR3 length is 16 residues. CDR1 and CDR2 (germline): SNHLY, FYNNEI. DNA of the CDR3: TGTGCCAGCAGTGGGGGGGGGACAGTATTCAATCAGCCCCAGCATTTT. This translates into CASSGGGTVFNQPQHF.

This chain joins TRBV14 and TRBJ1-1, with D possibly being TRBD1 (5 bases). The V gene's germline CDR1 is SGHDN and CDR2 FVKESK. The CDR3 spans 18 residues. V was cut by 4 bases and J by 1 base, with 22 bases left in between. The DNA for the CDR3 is TGTGCCAGCAGCCCCACCGGGTTATTGAGGAGGGGGAACACTGAAGCTTTCTTT. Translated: CASSPTGLLRRGNTEAFF. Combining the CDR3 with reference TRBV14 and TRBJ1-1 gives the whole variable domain EAGVTQFPSHSVIEKGQTVTLRCDPISGHDNLYWYRRVMGKEIKFLLHFVKESKQDESGMPNNRFLAERTGGTYSTLKVQPAELEDSGVYFCASSPTGLLRRGNTEAFFGQGTRLTVV.

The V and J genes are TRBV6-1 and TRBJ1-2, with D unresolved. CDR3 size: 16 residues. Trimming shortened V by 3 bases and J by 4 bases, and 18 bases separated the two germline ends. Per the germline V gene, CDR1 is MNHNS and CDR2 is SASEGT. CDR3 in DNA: TGTGCCAGCAGTGATCAGTCGGCACCAACCATCTATGGCTACACCTTC. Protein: CASSDQSAPTIYGYTF.

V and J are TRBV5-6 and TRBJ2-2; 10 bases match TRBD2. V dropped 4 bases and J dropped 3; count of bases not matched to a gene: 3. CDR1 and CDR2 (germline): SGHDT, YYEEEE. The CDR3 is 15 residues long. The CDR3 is CASSRTSGYTGELFF. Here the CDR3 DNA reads TGTGCCAGCAGCCGGACTAGCGGCTACACCGGGGAGCTGTTTTTT.

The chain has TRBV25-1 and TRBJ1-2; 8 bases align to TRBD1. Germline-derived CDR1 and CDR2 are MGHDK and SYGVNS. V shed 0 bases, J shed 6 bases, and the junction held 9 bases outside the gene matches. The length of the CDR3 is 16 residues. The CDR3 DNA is TGTGCCAGCAGTGAATATGCGGGCAGGGGGCTGCATGGCTACACCTTC. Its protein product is CASSEYAGRGLHGYTF.

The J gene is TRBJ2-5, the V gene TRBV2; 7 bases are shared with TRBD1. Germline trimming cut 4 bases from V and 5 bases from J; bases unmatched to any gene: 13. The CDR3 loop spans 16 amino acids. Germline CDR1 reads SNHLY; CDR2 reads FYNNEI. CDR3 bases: TGTGCCAGCAGTGGATACGAACAGGGGTTGGGGGAGACCCAGTACTTC. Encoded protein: CASSGYEQGLGETQYF.

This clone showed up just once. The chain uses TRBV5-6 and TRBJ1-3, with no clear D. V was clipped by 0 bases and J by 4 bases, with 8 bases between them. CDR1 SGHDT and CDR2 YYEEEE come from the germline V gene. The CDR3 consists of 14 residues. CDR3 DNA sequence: TGTGCCAGCAGCTTGGGGCAGCTGGGAAACACCATATATTTT. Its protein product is CASSLGQLGNTIYF. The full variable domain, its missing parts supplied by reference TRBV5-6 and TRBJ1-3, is DAGVTQSPTHLIKTRGQQVTLRCSPKSGHDTVSWYQQALGQGPQFIFQYYEEEERQRGNFPDRFSGHQFPNYSSELNVNALLLGDSALYLCASSLGQLGNTIYFGEGSWLTVV.

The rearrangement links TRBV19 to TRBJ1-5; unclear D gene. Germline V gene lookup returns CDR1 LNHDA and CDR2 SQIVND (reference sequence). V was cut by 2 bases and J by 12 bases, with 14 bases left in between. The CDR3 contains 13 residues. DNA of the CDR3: TGTGCCAGTAGTATAAAGGGCCCAGCGTTCCAGCATTTT. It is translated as CASSIKGPAFQHF.

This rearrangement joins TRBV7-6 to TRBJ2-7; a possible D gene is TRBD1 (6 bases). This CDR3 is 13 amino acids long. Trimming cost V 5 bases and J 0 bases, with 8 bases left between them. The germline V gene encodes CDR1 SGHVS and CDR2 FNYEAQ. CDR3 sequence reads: CASSPTGSYEQYF. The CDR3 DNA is TGTGCCAGCAGCCCGACAGGCTCCTACGAGCAGTACTTC.

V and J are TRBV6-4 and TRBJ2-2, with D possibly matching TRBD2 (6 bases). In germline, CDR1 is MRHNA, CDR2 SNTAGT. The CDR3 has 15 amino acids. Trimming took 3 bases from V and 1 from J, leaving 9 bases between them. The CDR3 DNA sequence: TGTGCCAGCAGTGAGGCTAGCGAGAACACCGGGGAGCTGTTTTTT. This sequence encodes CASSEASENTGELFF.

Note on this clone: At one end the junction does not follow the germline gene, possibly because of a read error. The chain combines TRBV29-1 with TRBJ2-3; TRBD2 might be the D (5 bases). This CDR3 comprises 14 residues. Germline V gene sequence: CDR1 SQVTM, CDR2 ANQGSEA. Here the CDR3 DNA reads TGCAGCATTGAAGACTACCTTAGCACAGATACGCAGTATTTT. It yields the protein CSIEDYLSTDTQYF.

The DNA of the CDR3 is TGTGCCAGCAGCCAAGAGGGACTAGGCTCCTACGAGCAGTACTTC. Its protein is CASSQEGLGSYEQYF. V gene TRBV4-2 combines with J gene TRBJ2-7; 8 bases fit TRBD2. The CDR3 is made up of 15 amino acids. J gave up 0 bases and V 0 bases, and 1 base lay outside the gene matches. Germline CDR1 LGHNA, CDR2 YNFKEQ.

CDR3: CASSLASTDTQYF. The CDR3 coding sequence is TGTGCCAGCAGCTTGGCGTCTACAGATACGCAGTATTTT. This chain uses TRBV5-6 with TRBJ2-3; D is undetermined. V was shortened by 0 bases and J by 3 bases, with 5 bases between the two germline ends. Germline CDR1 is SGHDT and CDR2 is YYEEEE. The CDR3 is made up of 13 amino acids.

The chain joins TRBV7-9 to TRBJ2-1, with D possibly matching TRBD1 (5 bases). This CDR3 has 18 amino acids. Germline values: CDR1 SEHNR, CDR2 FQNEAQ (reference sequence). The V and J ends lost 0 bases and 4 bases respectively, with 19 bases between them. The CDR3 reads CASSLAVGSGITYNEQFF. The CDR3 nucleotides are TGTGCCAGCAGCTTAGCGGTGGGGTCAGGGATAACTTACAATGAGCAGTTCTTC.

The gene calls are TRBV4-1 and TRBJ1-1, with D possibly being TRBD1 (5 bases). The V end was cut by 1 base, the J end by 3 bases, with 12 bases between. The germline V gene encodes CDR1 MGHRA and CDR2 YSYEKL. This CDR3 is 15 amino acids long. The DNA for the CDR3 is TGCGCCAGCAGCCAAGCCCTGGGGGTTTACACTGAAGCTTTCTTT. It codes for CASSQALGVYTEAFF.

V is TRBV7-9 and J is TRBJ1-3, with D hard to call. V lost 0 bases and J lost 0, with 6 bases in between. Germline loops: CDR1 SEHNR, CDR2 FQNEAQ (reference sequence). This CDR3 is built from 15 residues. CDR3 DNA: TGTGCCAGCAGCTTAGCGGAGGGCTCTGGAAACACCATATATTTT. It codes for CASSLAEGSGNTIYF.

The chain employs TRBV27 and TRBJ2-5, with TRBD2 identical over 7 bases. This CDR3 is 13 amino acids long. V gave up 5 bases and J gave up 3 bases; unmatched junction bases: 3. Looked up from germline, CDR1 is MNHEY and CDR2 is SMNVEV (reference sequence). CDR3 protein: CASSPLAEETQYF. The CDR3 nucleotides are TGTGCCAGCAGTCCCCTAGCGGAAGAGACCCAGTACTTC.

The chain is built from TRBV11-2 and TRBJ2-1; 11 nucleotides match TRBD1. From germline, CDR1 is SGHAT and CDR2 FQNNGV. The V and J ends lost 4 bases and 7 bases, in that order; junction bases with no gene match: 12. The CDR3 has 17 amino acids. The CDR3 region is CASSSIADRGRQNEQFF. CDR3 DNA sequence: TGTGCCAGCAGCTCCATAGCGGACAGGGGGCGGCAAAATGAGCAGTTCTTC.

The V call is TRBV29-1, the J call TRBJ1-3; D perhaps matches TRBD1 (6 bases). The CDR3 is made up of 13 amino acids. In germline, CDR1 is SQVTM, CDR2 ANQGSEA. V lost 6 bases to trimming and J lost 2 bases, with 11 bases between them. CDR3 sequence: CSVTGHPGNTIYF. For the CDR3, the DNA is TGCAGCGTCACGGGACATCCTGGAAACACCATATATTTT. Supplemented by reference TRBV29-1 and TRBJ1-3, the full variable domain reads SAVISQKPSRDICQRGTSLTIQCQVDSQVTMMFWYRQQPGQSLTLIATANQGSEATYESGFVIDKFPISRPNLTFSTLTVSNMSPEDSSIYLCSVTGHPGNTIYFGEGSWLTVV.